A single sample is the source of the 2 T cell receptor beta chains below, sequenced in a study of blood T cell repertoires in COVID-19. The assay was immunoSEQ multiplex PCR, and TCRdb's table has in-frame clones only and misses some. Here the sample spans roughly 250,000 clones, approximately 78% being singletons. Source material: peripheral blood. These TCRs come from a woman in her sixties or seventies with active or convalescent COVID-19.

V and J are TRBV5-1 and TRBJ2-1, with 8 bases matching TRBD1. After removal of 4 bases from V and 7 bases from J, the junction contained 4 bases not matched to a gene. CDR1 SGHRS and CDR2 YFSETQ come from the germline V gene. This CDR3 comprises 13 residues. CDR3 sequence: CASSVRTGNEQFF. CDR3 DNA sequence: TGCGCCAGCAGCGTACGGACAGGGAATGAGCAGTTCTTC. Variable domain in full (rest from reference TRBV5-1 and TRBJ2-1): KAGVTQTPRYLIKTRGQQVTLSCSPISGHRSVSWYQQTPGQGLQFLFEYFSETQRNKGNFPGRFSGRQFSNSRSEMNVSTLELGDSALYLCASSVRTGNEQFFGPGTRLTVL.

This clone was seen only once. The CDR3 reads CASSFGTLTGELFF. The CDR3, as DNA: TGTGCCAGCAGCTTTGGCACCCTTACCGGGGAGCTGTTTTTT. The genes are TRBV7-9 and TRBJ2-2; D unresolved. The germline V gene encodes CDR1 SEHNR and CDR2 FQNEAQ (reference sequence). Trimming removed 3 bases from V and 5 bases from J, with 10 bases in between. CDR3 length equals 14 residues.